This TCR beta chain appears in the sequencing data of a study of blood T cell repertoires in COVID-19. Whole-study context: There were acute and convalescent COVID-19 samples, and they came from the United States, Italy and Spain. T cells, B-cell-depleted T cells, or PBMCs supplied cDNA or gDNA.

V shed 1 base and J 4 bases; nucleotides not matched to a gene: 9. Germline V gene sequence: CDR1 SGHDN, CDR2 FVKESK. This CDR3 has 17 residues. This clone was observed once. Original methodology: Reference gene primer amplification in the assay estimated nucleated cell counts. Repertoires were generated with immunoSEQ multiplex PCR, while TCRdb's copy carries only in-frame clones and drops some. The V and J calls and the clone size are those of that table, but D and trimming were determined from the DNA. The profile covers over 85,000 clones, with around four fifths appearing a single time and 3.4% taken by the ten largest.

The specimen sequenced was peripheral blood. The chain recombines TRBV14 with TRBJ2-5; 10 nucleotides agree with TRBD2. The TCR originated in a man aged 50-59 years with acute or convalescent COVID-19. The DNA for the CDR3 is TGTGCCAGCAGCCAAGGACGTAAGCGGGAGGGCGGAGAGACCCAGTACTTC. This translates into CASSQGRKREGGETQYF.